A selection of T cell receptor beta chains follows, all from one sample in a study of blood T cells in healthy people across ages. TCRdb redid the calling of the 5' RACE reads with MiXCR, one entry per CDR3 protein. The sample has roughly 500,000 distinct CDR3 sequences; 27% are singletons. The sequenced sample was blood. The source of these receptors is a woman between 65 and 79 years old in good health. CDR3s include the opening cysteine and the closing phenylalanine or tryptophan. The D gene is left open where the match is weak. Not all rows give a size; the values are once, few, many and, for expanded clones, a class.

J gene | D gene | CDR3 length | clone size | V gene | CDR3 DNA | CDR3 protein
TRBJ1-5 | . | 12 | . | TRBV20-1 | TGCAGTGCTAGAGCGGGGTTTCAGCCCCAGCATTTT | CSARAGFQPQHF
TRBJ1-2 | . | 10 | . | TRBV7-9 | TGTGCAGTGGGGTCTTATGGCTACACCTTC | CAVGSYGYTF
TRBJ2-5 | TRBD1 | 14 | . | TRBV18 | TGTGCCAGCTCACCGACAGGGAAGAGGGAGACCCAGTACTTC | CASSPTGKRETQYF
TRBJ2-7 | . | 13 | . | TRBV12-3/TRBV12-4 | TGTGCCAGCAGACAAACGGACTCCTACGAGCAGTACTTC | CASRQTDSYEQYF
TRBJ1-1 | . | 14 | . | TRBV7-9 | TGTGCCAGCAGCTTAGAAGGGCTCCGAACTGAAGCTTTCTTT | CASSLEGLRTEAFF
TRBJ2-5 | . | 16 | . | TRBV5-1 | TGCGCCAGCAGCCTGGGCGGTGGACAGCGAAAAGAGACCCAGTACTTC | CASSLGGGQRKETQYF
TRBJ2-7 | TRBD2 | 21 | few | TRBV20-1 | TGCAGTGCTAGAGCCCAATCTTCTTCGGGTGGACTAGCGGTCCTTTCCTACGAGCAGTACTTC | CSARAQSSSGGLAVLSYEQYF
TRBJ2-5 | . | 16 | few | TRBV5-1 | TGCGCCAGCAGCTTGGTAGTGACCTCCATCCAAGAGACCCAGTACTTC | CASSLVVTSIQETQYF
TRBJ2-7 | . | 13 | many | TRBV12-3/TRBV12-4 | TGTGCCAGCAGTCGACAGCGCTCCTACGAGCAGTACTTC | CASSRQRSYEQYF
TRBJ2-5 | TRBD1 | 14 | . | TRBV12-3/TRBV12-4 | TGTGCCAGCAGTAGGGACAGTGGCCAAGAGACCCAGTACTTC | CASSRDSGQETQYF
TRBJ2-4 | TRBD1 | 17 | . | TRBV4-1 | TGCGCCAGCAGCCAGCCCCCCCAGGGGGCGTCCAAAAACATTCAGTACTTC | CASSQPPQGASKNIQYF
TRBJ1-1 | TRBD1 | 15 | few | TRBV14 | TGTGCCAGCAGCCAGACAGGGGGAATGAACACTGAAGCTTTCTTT | CASSQTGGMNTEAFF
TRBJ2-3 | TRBD1 | 17 | . | TRBV5-1 | TGCGCCAGCAGCTTTAGGGGGCTGGTTGGGGGCACAGATACGCAGTATTTT | CASSFRGLVGGTDTQYF
TRBJ2-7 | . | 13 | few | TRBV7-2 | TGTGCCAGCAGCTTAGAAGTTCCCTACGAGCAGTACTTC | CASSLEVPYEQYF
TRBJ2-7 | . | 15 | . | TRBV6-2/TRBV6-3 | TGTGCCAGCAGTAGAGGGCCGGGACAATCCTACGAGCAGTACTTC | CASSRGPGQSYEQYF
TRBJ1-2 | . | 14 | . | TRBV20-1 | TGCAGTGCTAGAGATCGGTGGGGGGGGGATGGCTACACCTTC | CSARDRWGGDGYTF
TRBJ1-6 | . | 15 | . | TRBV7-9 | TGTGCCAGCAGCTTACAGGGAAGTGGGAATTCACCCCTCCACTTT | CASSLQGSGNSPLHF
TRBJ2-1 | TRBD2 | 15 | . | TRBV3-1 | TGTGCCAGCAGCCCAATGCGGGGGAGCTACAATGAGCAGTTCTTC | CASSPMRGSYNEQFF
TRBJ2-3 | . | 13 | many | TRBV7-6 | TGTGCCAGCAGCTTCGGCCGCACAGATACGCAGTATTTT | CASSFGRTDTQYF
TRBJ2-3 | TRBD2 | 15 | . | TRBV10-3 | TGTGCCATCGGGAAGCCGGGACTAGTCGCAGATACGCAGTATTTT | CAIGKPGLVADTQYF
TRBJ1-4 | . | 14 | . | TRBV7-2 | TGTGCCAGCAGCCAAGGGGGACGCAAATTAAAACTGTTTTTT | CASSQGGRKLKLFF
TRBJ2-1 | . | 12 | once | TRBV20-1 | TGCAGTGCTAGATCTACTGGTAATGAGCAGTTCTTC | CSARSTGNEQFF
TRBJ2-7 | . | 15 | few | TRBV15 | TGTGCCACCAGCAAGGACAATTTCGGATATTACGAGCAGTACTTC | CATSKDNFGYYEQYF
TRBJ1-2 | . | 12 | many | TRBV12-3/TRBV12-4 | TGTGCCAGCAGCTTAATAGGCTATGGCTACACCTTC | CASSLIGYGYTF
TRBJ2-7 | . | 14 | . | TRBV6-2/TRBV6-3 | TGTGCCAGCAGTTACCATGGAGGGGCCTACGAGCAGTGCTTC | CASSYHGGAYEQCF
TRBJ2-3 | TRBD2 | 16 | . | TRBV28 | TGTGCCAGCAGTTTGTTAGCGGGGGGGATCACAGATATGCAGTATTTT | CASSLLAGGITDMQYF
TRBJ2-5 | . | 14 | . | TRBV5-1 | TGCGCCAGCAGCTATCCGGGACACCAAGAGACCCAGTACTTC | CASSYPGHQETQYF
TRBJ1-1 | . | 14 | . | TRBV10-3 | TGTGCCATCAGTGAGTCCGGAGGCTACACTGAAGCTTTCTTT | CAISESGGYTEAFF
TRBJ1-2 | . | 13 | few | TRBV7-9 | TGTGCCAGCAGCCTACAGGAGAACTATGGCTACACCTTC | CASSLQENYGYTF
TRBJ2-3 | . | 13 | once | TRBV6-5 | TGTGCCAGCAGATACGAGAGTTCAAGTACGCAGTATTTT | CASRYESSSTQYF
TRBJ2-7 | TRBD2 | 16 | . | TRBV20-1 | TGCAGTGCTACCGGGACTAGCGGGGGGTCGGCCTACGAGCAGTACTTC | CSATGTSGGSAYEQYF
TRBJ2-5 | . | 12 | . | TRBV28 | TGTGCCAGCCTAGACGGCTTAGAGACCCAGTACTTC | CASLDGLETQYF
TRBJ2-5 | TRBD2 | 13 | . | TRBV20-1 | TGCAGTGGACTAGCGGGGGGGCAGGAGACCCAGTACTTC | CSGLAGGQETQYF
TRBJ1-2 | . | 14 | . | TRBV20-1 | TGCAGTGCTATCCTTACCGGGACCTTAGACTTCCCTTACTTC | CSAILTGTLDFPYF
TRBJ2-7 | . | 15 | . | TRBV5-1 | TGCGCCAGCAGCTTGGAGGCCTCCAATACCTGCGAGCAGTACTTC | CASSLEASNTCEQYF
TRBJ2-7 | . | 12 | few | TRBV9 | TGTGCCAGCAACGGAGGGTCGGGCGAGCAGTACTTC | CASNGGSGEQYF
TRBJ2-5 | TRBD1 | 14 | few | TRBV6-6 | TGTGCCAGCAGGGGCCCCGGGACAGGAGAGACCCAGTACTTC | CASRGPGTGETQYF
TRBJ1-2 | TRBD1 | 15 | . | TRBV11-3 | TGTGCCAGCAGCTTGCCGGGACAGGGGGTATATGGCTACACCTTC | CASSLPGQGVYGYTF
TRBJ2-3 | TRBD2 | 17 | . | TRBV20-1 | TGCAGTGCTAGAGATATCGGCGGGGGAGCTAGCACAGATACGCAGTATTTT | CSARDIGGGASTDTQYF
TRBJ1-6 | . | 14 | once | TRBV12-3/TRBV12-4 | TGTGCCAGCAGTTTTTCAACGGGTGGTTCACCCCTCCACTTT | CASSFSTGGSPLHF
TRBJ2-5 | . | 15 | . | TRBV7-9 | TGTGCCAGCAGCTTAGCGCTTCCAGCGCAAGAGACCCAGTACTTC | CASSLALPAQETQYF
TRBJ2-5 | TRBD1 | 13 | . | TRBV29-1 | TGCAGCGTGCCGGGACAGGCTAGAGAGACCCAGTACTTC | CSVPGQARETQYF
TRBJ1-1 | . | 14 | few | TRBV5-6 | TGTGCCAGCCGAAAGGTCGGGCAGATGGCTGAAGCTTTCTTT | CASRKVGQMAEAFF
TRBJ1-1 | . | 14 | . | TRBV15 | TGTGCCACCAGCAACCCAGGGATGGGGACTGAAGCTTTCTTT | CATSNPGMGTEAFF
TRBJ2-3 | . | 15 | few | TRBV4-3 | TGCGCCAGCAGCCAAGATCCCGCAGCCACAGATACGCAGTATTTT | CASSQDPAATDTQYF
TRBJ2-1 | TRBD1 | 14 | . | TRBV7-2 | TGTGCCAGCAGCTTTGGGATCGACAGGGTTGAGCAGTTCTTC | CASSFGIDRVEQFF
TRBJ2-4 | TRBD2 | 15 | few | TRBV2 | TGTGCCAGCAGAGTCAGTCGGGCGGGGGAAAACATTCGGTACTTC | CASRVSRAGENIRYF
TRBJ2-4 | . | 15 | . | TRBV28 | TGTGCCAGCAGCGGGACTCCCGGTGGAGGAAACATTCAGTACTTC | CASSGTPGGGNIQYF